One and the same sample provided the 22 T cell receptor beta chains below, sequenced in a study of cytomegalovirus exposure and HLA in healthy donors. The PCR contained 60 Vbeta and 13 Jbeta primers. Profiled with immunoSEQ multiplex PCR; TCRdb holds only in-frame clones, not every one. The repertoire holds about 200,000 clones, with roughly four fifths as singletons. The specimen was PBMCs. These receptors came from a girl under 18 in good health and CMV-seronegative.

The chain is built from TRBV15 and TRBJ1-2, with D unclear. The CDR3 sequence is 12 residues long. V lost 8 bases to trimming and J lost 4 bases, with 11 bases between them. Germline V gives CDR1 LNHNV, CDR2 YYDKDF (reference sequence). The DNA of the CDR3 is TGTGCCACCTCGACCCGCGGCTATGGCTACACCTTC. Amino acids: CATSTRGYGYTF.

V and J are TRBV4-2 and TRBJ2-1; TRBD2 agrees at 11 bases. The junction had 6 bases not matched to a gene; V was cut back by 0 bases and J by 8 bases. Germline V gene sequence: CDR1 LGHNA, CDR2 YNFKEQ. The CDR3 covers 16 residues. CDR3 in DNA: TGTGCCAGCAGCCAAGATTGGCTAGCGGGAGGTCATGAGCAGTTCTTC. Amino acid sequence: CASSQDWLAGGHEQFF.

This chain uses TRBV6-5 with TRBJ1-2; 9 bases agree with TRBD1. CDR1 and CDR2 (germline): MNHEY, SVGAGI. The ends lost 5 bases at V and 5 bases at J; junction bases unmatched: 6. This CDR3 has 14 residues. The CDR3 nucleotides read TGTGCCAGCAGTGTCGACAGGGGGTTATATGGCTACACCTTC. Translated: CASSVDRGLYGYTF.

About this clone itself: This sample includes further DNA sequences coding for the same CDR3. The chain is built from TRBV9 and TRBJ2-2, with 8 nucleotides matching TRBD2. V was clipped by 0 bases and J by 8 bases; unmatched bases: 3. The CDR3 spans 14 residues. Looked up from germline, CDR1 is SGDLS and CDR2 is YYNGEE. DNA for the CDR3: TGTGCCAGCAGCGTAGCGGGAGGGGCGGGGGAGCTGTTTTTT. This sequence encodes CASSVAGGAGELFF.

This clone was recorded only once. The V and J genes are TRBV23-1 and TRBJ2-7, with D maybe TRBD2 (5 bases). TRBV23-1 is designated an ORF whose function remains uncertain. Between the trimmed V and J ends, which lost 4 bases and 2 bases, there was a span of 15 bases. The CDR3 contains 15 residues. In DNA, the CDR3 is TGCGCCAGCAGTCGGCGGACGGAGGCGACCTACGAGCAGTACTTC. This sequence encodes CASSRRTEATYEQYF.

This clone was recorded once. This CDR3 is CASSLVLAGSILSNEQFF. CDR3 coding DNA: TGCGCCAGCAGCTTGGTCCTGGCAGGGTCAATTCTATCCAATGAGCAGTTCTTC. This rearrangement joins TRBV5-1 to TRBJ2-1, with D tentatively TRBD1 (5 bases). Trimming stripped 0 bases from V and 6 bases from J, with 22 bases between. CDR3 length equals 18 residues. Looked up from germline, CDR1 is SGHRS and CDR2 is YFSETQ. The variable domain in full, completed from reference TRBV5-1 and TRBJ2-1, reads KAGVTQTPRYLIKTRGQQVTLSCSPISGHRSVSWYQQTPGQGLQFLFEYFSETQRNKGNFPGRFSGRQFSNSRSEMNVSTLELGDSALYLCASSLVLAGSILSNEQFFGPGTRLTVL.

The chain links TRBV6-4 to TRBJ2-3; 11 bases fit TRBD2. CDR3 length: 15 residues. The J segment lost 6 bases and the V segment lost 5 bases, leaving 7 bases of the junction unmatched. CDR1 and CDR2 (germline): MRHNA, SNTAGT. For the CDR3, the DNA is TGTGCCAGCAGTTCCGGGACTAGCGGATCTGATACGCAGTATTTT. Its translation: CASSSGTSGSDTQYF.

The rearrangement joins TRBV2 to TRBJ2-2; 12 positions match TRBD1. CDR1 and CDR2 (germline): SNHLY, FYNNEI. CDR3 length: 16 residues. With 5 bases clipped from V and 6 bases from J, the junction kept 7 bases outside the gene matches. The chain's CDR3 is CASSRDRGRRAGELFF. The CDR3 nucleotides read TGTGCCAGCAGTCGGGACAGGGGGCGCAGGGCCGGGGAGCTGTTTTTT.

V gene TRBV7-8 combines with J gene TRBJ1-3; D is unresolved. CDR1 and CDR2 (germline): SGHVS, FQNEAQ. Trimming cost V 3 bases and J 0 bases, with 6 bases left between them. The CDR3 runs 14 residues. CDR3 amino acids: CASSFPSSGNTIYF. Here the CDR3 DNA reads TGTGCCAGCAGCTTTCCGTCCTCTGGAAACACCATATATTTT.

This clone was seen a single time. This chain uses TRBV7-9 with TRBJ2-1, with 7 bases identical to TRBD2. Germline CDR1 SEHNR, CDR2 FQNEAQ (reference sequence). CDR3 length: 15 residues. V gave up 2 bases and J gave up 6 bases; unmatched junction bases: 7. This CDR3 reads CASSLRGLGVNEQFF. CDR3 sequence (DNA): TGTGCCAGCAGCTTACGAGGACTAGGGGTCAATGAGCAGTTCTTC.

This clone was seen a handful of times. The genes are TRBV5-1 and TRBJ2-2; D not resolved. This CDR3 has 14 residues. Germline CDR1 SGHRS, CDR2 YFSETQ. Between the trimmed V and J ends, which lost 3 bases and 2 bases, there was a span of 8 bases. DNA of the CDR3: TGCGCCAGCAGCTGGAGAGTTAACACCGGGGAGCTGTTTTTT. This codes for CASSWRVNTGELFF.

The chain is built from TRBV7-2 and TRBJ1-2; tentatively, D is TRBD1 (5 bases). The ends were cut back, 5 bases at V and 4 bases at J, with 11 bases in the middle. Germline V gene sequence: CDR1 SGHTA, CDR2 FQGNSA. The CDR3 runs 13 residues. In DNA, the CDR3 is TGTGCCAGCAGCCGCGACAGAGTCTATGGCTACACCTTC. It encodes CASSRDRVYGYTF.

The V gene is TRBV19, the J gene TRBJ2-1; 9 nucleotides match TRBD2. The CDR3 sequence is 15 residues long. V trimming: 7 bases; J trimming: 0 bases; junction bases outside the gene matches: 4. CDR1 and CDR2 from the germline V gene are LNHDA and SQIVND (reference sequence). The CDR3 loop reads CASKWREGSYNEQFF. The CDR3 bases are TGTGCCAGTAAGTGGCGGGAGGGCTCCTACAATGAGCAGTTCTTC.

This sequence joins TRBV5-4 and TRBJ2-6, with D uncertain. V shed 6 bases and J shed 1 base, with 11 bases lying between them. The CDR3 has 15 amino acids. Germline V gene data show CDR1 as SGHNT and CDR2 as YYREEE (reference sequence). CDR3 residues: CASKSGASGANVLTF. The CDR3 coding sequence is TGTGCCAGCAAATCCGGAGCATCTGGGGCCAACGTCCTGACTTTC.

This clone showed up just once. The chain links TRBV29-1 to TRBJ2-7; 9 bases fit TRBD1. CDR3 length equals 13 residues. Germline V gene data show CDR1 as SQVTM and CDR2 as ANQGSEA. V was pared by 6 bases and J by 7 bases, with 10 bases of the junction left unmatched. The CDR3 is CSVRDRVLGEQYF. CDR3 sequence (DNA): TGCAGCGTCCGGGACAGGGTCCTGGGGGAGCAGTACTTC.

J is TRBJ2-5 and V is TRBV5-1; the D gene is possibly TRBD1 (6 bases). The CDR3 has 16 residues. V was clipped by 0 bases and J by 4 bases, with 16 bases between them. Germline CDR1 and CDR2: SGHRS and YFSETQ. The CDR3 DNA sequence: TGCGCCAGCAGCTTGGGGACTCCAGGGGTTGGAGAGACCCAGTACTTC. Its protein product is CASSLGTPGVGETQYF.

J is TRBJ1-5 and V is TRBV7-8; 8 nucleotides line up with TRBD1. J lost 4 bases, V lost 8 bases, and 10 bases had no gene match. The CDR3 covers 15 residues. The germline gives CDR1 SGHVS, CDR2 FQNEAQ. Here the CDR3 reads CASEKGQVINQPQHF. DNA of the CDR3: TGTGCCAGCGAAAAGGGACAGGTGATTAATCAGCCCCAGCATTTT. The entire variable domain, with the rest obtained from reference TRBV7-8 and TRBJ1-5, is as follows: GAGVSQSPRYKVAKRGQDVALRCDPISGHVSLFWYQQALGQGPEFLTYFQNEAQLDKSGLPSDRFFAERPEGSVSTLKIQRTQQEDSAVYLCASEKGQVINQPQHFGDGTRLSIL.

The V call is TRBV29-1, the J call TRBJ2-6; D uncertain. V lost 6 bases and J 0 bases, leaving 9 bases between the germline ends. Germline CDR1 is SQVTM and CDR2 is ANQGSEA. The length of the CDR3 is 14 residues. The CDR3 region has the DNA TGCAGCGTGAACCAGGACTCTGGGGCCAACGTCCTGACTTTC. This codes for CSVNQDSGANVLTF.

The chain combines TRBV5-6 with TRBJ1-1, with D possibly matching TRBD1 (6 bases). Trimming shortened V by 3 bases and J by 11 bases, and 29 bases separated the two germline ends. CDR3 length: 17 amino acids. Looked up from germline, CDR1 is SGHDT and CDR2 is YYEEEE. Here the CDR3 DNA reads TGTGCCAGCAGCTCCCGGGGGGCCTGGACGAGGCCGGGATTGGCTTTCTTT. Protein sequence: CASSSRGAWTRPGLAFF. The complete variable domain, with remaining parts taken from reference TRBV5-6 and TRBJ1-1, reads DAGVTQSPTHLIKTRGQQVTLRCSPKSGHDTVSWYQQALGQGPQFIFQYYEEEERQRGNFPDRFSGHQFPNYSSELNVNALLLGDSALYLCASSSRGAWTRPGLAFFGQGTRLTVV.

V is TRBV7-6 and J is TRBJ2-1, with D possibly matching TRBD2 (7 bases). CDR3 length: 15 amino acids. The germline gives CDR1 SGHVS, CDR2 FNYEAQ. V was cut by 5 bases and J by 9 bases, with 20 bases left in between. The CDR3 sequence is CASSIGTKGGGEQFF. Here the CDR3 DNA reads TGTGCCAGCAGCATCGGGACCAAGGGAGGGGGTGAGCAGTTCTTC.

J is TRBJ2-7 and V is TRBV28; a weak D match, TRBD1 (6 bases). Trimming left V 6 bases short and J 0 bases short, with 15 bases between. Germline CDR1 and CDR2: MDHEN and SYDVKM. This CDR3 comprises 15 residues. Here the CDR3 reads CASRKTGTSSYEQYF. CDR3 nucleotide sequence: TGTGCCAGCAGAAAGACCGGGACATCCTCCTACGAGCAGTACTTC. Variable domain in full (rest from reference TRBV28 and TRBJ2-7): DVKVTQSSRYLVKRTGEKVFLECVQDMDHENMFWYRQDPGLGLRLIYFSYDVKMKEKGDIPEGYSVSREKKERFSLILESASTNQTSMYLCASRKTGTSSYEQYFGPGTRLTVT.

The V and J genes are TRBV5-1 and TRBJ2-7, with 14 bases identical to TRBD2. The V and J ends lost 0 bases and 7 bases, in that order; junction bases with no gene match: 9. CDR3 length: 17 amino acids. CDR1 is SGHRS, CDR2 YFSETQ, per germline. In DNA form, the CDR3 reads TGCGCCAGCAGCTTGGATCCGGGACTAGCGGGAGTAGGGGAGCAGTACTTC. As protein: CASSLDPGLAGVGEQYF.